Listed here is a single T cell receptor beta chain. The antigen is not known. This specimen belongs to a study of PD-1 blockade in classical Hodgkin lymphoma. Turning to the study itself: Nivolumab dosing for patients was 3 mg/kg, administered intravenously every 2 weeks.

Exposure to brentuximab vedotin varied, and each patient had relapsed following autologous stem cell transplantation. Study observations and caveats: For complete responders, baseline diversity was comparable to that of newly diagnosed patients.

TCRdb's table, derived via immunoSEQ multiplex PCR, lists solely in-frame clones and lacks some. The data contain 20,000 to 25,000 clones, 77% of them seen just once; the ten biggest clones take up about 40%. Sample: peripheral blood mononuclear cells (PBMCs), taken before the second cycle of nivolumab. The receptor was derived from a human donor with classical Hodgkin lymphoma.

This chain's CDR3 is CASSRGLAGYNEQFF. DNA for the CDR3: TGCGCCAGCAGCCGGGGACTAGCGGGGTACAATGAGCAGTTCTTC. J is TRBJ2-1 and V is TRBV4-3, with 13 bases that match TRBD2. Trimming at V came to 4 bases and at J to 4 bases, leaving 1 base not matched to a gene. The germline gives CDR1 LGHNA, CDR2 YSLEER. The CDR3 is 15 residues long.